This TCR beta chain was obtained from a study of T-cell reconstitution after alpha-beta-depleted transplantation in children. Study outcomes and limitations: It was surviving recipient T cells and thymic progenitors that gave some patients high TCRbeta diversity at day 60. A year post-transplant, T-cell counts and diversity derived mostly from newly produced T cells. Reports say that about two months after transplant, the alpha-beta T cells came out of several hundred graft clones that had expanded.

There are many counts of this clonotype. Its target is not known. Unique molecular identifiers were built into the TCRbeta library. TCRdb passed the PCR reads through MiXCR, listing each CDR3 protein once. The sample yields 700,000 to 850,000 distinct CDR3 sequences, roughly 15% seen once. Trimming at V came to 3 bases and at J to 8 bases, leaving 9 bases not matched to a gene. This CDR3 has 16 amino acids. Germline-derived CDR1 and CDR2 are MGHRA and YSYEKL. This clonotype was obtained from a male patient aged 10 to 17 who had a stem cell transplant for acute lymphoblastic leukemia, so the T cells may come from the graft donor. Sequencing used PBMCs, mostly from graft donor cells, obtained 360 days after TCRalphabeta/CD19-depleted stem cell transplant. The rearrangement joins TRBV4-1 to TRBJ2-2, with 10 nucleotides matching TRBD2. The CDR3 DNA sequence: TGCGCCAGCAGCCAGACCGGGACTAGCGTACAGGGGGAGCTGTTTTTT. This sequence encodes CASSQTGTSVQGELFF.